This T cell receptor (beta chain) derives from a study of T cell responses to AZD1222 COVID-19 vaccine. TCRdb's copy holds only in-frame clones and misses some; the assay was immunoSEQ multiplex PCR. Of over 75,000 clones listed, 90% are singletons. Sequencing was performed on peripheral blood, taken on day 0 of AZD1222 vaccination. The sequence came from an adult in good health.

CDR3 DNA: TGTGCCAGTAGTATCAACCCGACAGGGATGAACACTGAAGCTTTCTTT. This encodes CASSINPTGMNTEAFF. This sequence joins TRBV19 and TRBJ1-1; 7 nucleotides agree with TRBD1. V was clipped by 3 bases and J by 0 bases; unmatched bases: 7. The CDR3 is made up of 16 amino acids. Looked up from germline, CDR1 is LNHDA and CDR2 is SQIVND (reference sequence). Looking up the rest from reference TRBV19 and TRBJ1-1 gives the full variable domain: DGGITQSPKYLFRKEGQNVTLSCEQNLNHDAMYWYRQDPGQGLRLIYYSQIVNDFQKGDIAEGYSVSREKKESFPLTVTSAQKNPTAFYLCASSINPTGMNTEAFFGQGTRLTVV.